The entry below describes one T cell receptor beta chain. Its specificity is unknown. Germline CDR1 reads SEHNR; CDR2 reads FQNEAQ (reference sequence). After removal of 0 bases from V and 2 bases from J, the junction contained 1 base not matched to a gene. CDR3 length equals 14 residues. The entry originates in a study of T cells in tumors after PD-1 blockade. Overall study context: No patient had prior checkpoint blockade, systemic immunosuppression, or radiotherapy within 4 weeks. Blood samples averaged around 120,000 templates (range about 23,000-280,000) and fewer than 40,000 unique clonotypes. General observations from the study: Blood contained 40% to 50% of the tumor's TCR clonotypes.

The table came from immunoSEQ multiplex PCR; TCRdb's copy has only in-frame clones and leaves some out. The repertoire consists of some 20,000 clones, with approximately 78% occurring once and the leading ten covering 26%. The clonotype originates from a human donor with basal cell carcinoma. Sequencing was performed on PBMCs, taken before anti-PD-1 treatment. This chain links TRBV7-9 with TRBJ2-7, with 7 nucleotides matching TRBD1. The CDR3: CASSLAGQTYEQYF. The CDR3 bases are TGTGCCAGCAGCTTAGCGGGACAGACCTACGAGCAGTACTTC.